This entry describes one T cell receptor beta chain. Trimming took 5 bases from V and 1 from J; bases not matched to a gene: 14. CDR3 length: 18 residues. The V gene's germline CDR1 is SGHVS and CDR2 FQNEAQ. The data were taken from a study of blood T cell repertoires in COVID-19. Whole-study context: COVID-19 samples, acute and convalescent, were from the United States, Italy and Spain. PBMCs, B-cell-depleted T cells, or T cells were the source of the cDNA or gDNA that made up the material.

Assay: immunoSEQ multiplex PCR; the TCRdb copy retains only in-frame clones and omits some. The sample consists of 200,000 to 250,000 clones, about nine tenths of them appearing once. The sample comprised PBMCs or T cells enriched from blood (not recorded which). The rearrangement uses TRBV7-8 and TRBJ1-3; 7 bases line up with TRBD1. The receptor was isolated from a woman aged 30 to 39 with acute COVID-19. The CDR3, as DNA: TGTGCCAGCAGCCGCAGACAGGGCCCGGTTTTGTCTGGAAACACCATATATTTT. It translates to CASSRRQGPVLSGNTIYF.